Listed below are T cell receptor beta chains from one sample, sequenced in a study of cytomegalovirus exposure and HLA in healthy donors. This table comes from immunoSEQ multiplex PCR, and its TCRdb copy is limited to in-frame clones, with some not included. The table shows about 180,000 clones, with roughly 80% occurring only once. Sequencing was performed on PBMCs. These receptors were taken from a woman between 50 and 59 years old in good health and CMV-seropositive. Both conserved end residues are part of each CDR3. The D gene is left open where the match is weak. A clone size is listed for some rows: how often the clone was seen (once, few, many), or a class if it is expanded.

size: -; V: TRBV30; J: TRBJ1-5; D: -; CDR3: CAWSWGRLSNQPQHF; DNA: TGTGCCTGGTCATGGGGCAGGCTGAGCAATCAGCCCCAGCATTTT
size: -; V: TRBV6-5; J: TRBJ2-5; D: -; CDR3: CASSYPKRGTETQYF; DNA: TGTGCCAGCAGTTACCCGAAAAGGGGAACGGAGACCCAGTACTTC
size: -; V: TRBV11-1; J: TRBJ1-2; D: TRBD1; CDR3: CASSSRTGFGYTF; DNA: TGTGCCAGCAGCTCCCGGACAGGGTTTGGCTACACCTTC
size: few; V: TRBV6-6; J: TRBJ2-3; D: -; CDR3: CASSGLLGTDTQYF; DNA: TGTGCCAGCAGTGGACTGCTGGGCACAGATACGCAGTATTTT
size: -; V: TRBV10-3; J: TRBJ1-2; D: TRBD1; CDR3: CAISEPKGGAFGYTF; DNA: TGTGCCATCAGTGAGCCGAAAGGGGGCGCGTTTGGCTACACCTTC
size: -; V: TRBV27; J: TRBJ2-3; D: -; CDR3: CASRGILATDTQYF; DNA: TGTGCCAGCCGGGGAATTCTAGCGACTGACACGCAGTATTTT
size: few; V: TRBV19; J: TRBJ2-7; D: -; CDR3: CASSIGTHSYEQYF; DNA: TGTGCCAGTAGTATCGGGACACACTCCTACGAGCAGTACTTC
size: -; V: TRBV5-1; J: TRBJ1-4; D: -; CDR3: CASSSNRARANEKLFF; DNA: TGCGCCAGCAGCTCTAACAGGGCCAGGGCTAATGAAAAACTGTTTTTT
size: few; V: TRBV10-3; J: TRBJ1-4; D: TRBD1; CDR3: CAISESRDREAGEKLFF; DNA: TGTGCCATCAGTGAGTCTAGGGACAGGGAAGCGGGTGAAAAACTGTTTTTT
size: -; V: TRBV6-5; J: TRBJ2-7; D: TRBD1; CDR3: CASRRDRGSYEQYF; DNA: TGTGCCAGCAGACGGGACAGGGGGTCCTACGAGCAGTACTTC
size: -; V: TRBV5-4; J: TRBJ2-1; D: TRBD2; CDR3: CASSLFSGGASYNEQFF; DNA: TGTGCCAGCAGCCTGTTTAGCGGGGGGGCGTCCTACAATGAGCAGTTCTTC
size: -; V: TRBV7-9; J: TRBJ1-4; D: TRBD1; CDR3: CASSLYIVDRGNEKLFF; DNA: TGTGCCAGCAGCTTGTACATTGTGGACAGGGGGAATGAAAAACTGTTTTTT
size: few; V: TRBV10-3; J: TRBJ2-2; D: -; CDR3: CAIRGDTNTGELFF; DNA: TGTGCCATCAGGGGGGACACGAACACCGGGGAGCTGTTTTTT
size: -; V: TRBV6-5; J: TRBJ1-2; D: TRBD1; CDR3: CASSFTGGLGYGYTF; DNA: TGTGCCAGCAGTTTTACAGGGGGCCTTGGCTATGGCTACACCTTC
size: -; V: TRBV5-5; J: TRBJ1-5; D: -; CDR3: CASSLGGANQPQHF; DNA: TGTGCCAGCAGCCTAGGGGGGGCGAATCAGCCCCAGCATTTT
size: -; V: TRBV18; J: TRBJ1-4; D: -; CDR3: CASSPNYRSEKLFF; DNA: TGTGCCAGCTCACCTAATTACAGAAGCGAAAAACTGTTTTTT
size: -; V: TRBV5-6; J: TRBJ1-5; D: -; CDR3: CASSSGPQGHNQPQHF; DNA: TGTGCCAGCAGCTCCGGGCCCCAGGGACACAATCAGCCCCAGCATTTT
size: -; V: TRBV4-1; J: TRBJ1-5; D: -; CDR3: CASSQTGYNQPQHF; DNA: TGCGCCAGCAGCCAAACAGGATACAATCAGCCCCAGCATTTT
size: -; V: TRBV7-2; J: TRBJ2-7; D: -; CDR3: CASSSPGLEQYF; DNA: TGTGCCAGCAGCTCCCCAGGCCTCGAGCAGTACTTC
size: many; V: TRBV6-1; J: TRBJ2-3; D: -; CDR3: CASSEALSFTDTQYF; DNA: TGTGCCAGCAGTGAAGCTTTATCTTTCACAGATACGCAGTATTTT